This T cell receptor (beta chain) is from a study of cytomegalovirus exposure and HLA in healthy donors. This CDR3 comprises 16 residues. Germline-derived CDR1 and CDR2 are MNHEY and SMNVEV (reference sequence). With regard to this clone: At one boundary the junction diverges from the germline segment, which might be a read error.

Primers: 60 Vbeta forward and 13 Jbeta reverse. Profiled with immunoSEQ multiplex PCR; TCRdb holds only in-frame clones, not every one. The table shows roughly 230,000 clones, with nearly 95% occurring only once. Sequenced: PBMCs. The TCR was taken from a girl aged 2-10 years in good health and CMV-seronegative. This sequence joins TRBV27 and TRBJ2-7, with 11 bases fitting TRBD2. CDR3 protein: CASSLLAGGPNYEQCF. The CDR3 region has the DNA TGTGCCAGCAGTCTTCTAGCGGGGGGCCCTAACTACGAGCAGTGCTTC.